The 32 T cell receptor beta chains below all came from one sample that was sequenced in a study of identical twins. TCRdb re-derived calls from the 5' RACE reads in MiXCR, one entry per CDR3 protein. The repertoire holds hundreds of thousands of distinct CDR3 sequences, about 20% seen once, with around 13% in the top ten. The same data also went into a second study, on T cells expressing NK-cell markers.

Sequencing was performed on PBMCs. Receptors originate from a woman younger than 35 in good health.

The sample holds a few counts of this clonotype. The rearrangement joins TRBV6-1 to TRBJ1-2; possibly TRBD1 for D (6 bases). The CDR3 extends over 13 amino acids. V was shortened by 6 bases and J by 7 bases, with 15 bases between the two germline ends. Germline V CDR1 and CDR2: MNHNS, SASEGT. CDR3 amino acids: CASSRTGLRGYTF. The CDR3 nucleotides are TGTGCCAGCAGCCGCACAGGGTTACGTGGCTACACCTTC.

This clonotype was recorded a few times. This chain connects TRBV7-2 to TRBJ2-5, with 10 positions matching TRBD2. The CDR3 is made up of 16 amino acids. From germline, CDR1 is SGHTA and CDR2 FQGNSA. J lost 2 bases, V lost 0 bases, and 3 bases had no gene match. The CDR3 reads CASSLAAAGGQETQYF. The CDR3 DNA is TGTGCCAGCAGCTTAGCTGCAGCGGGAGGGCAAGAGACCCAGTACTTC.

This clonotype was recorded a few times. V gene TRBV7-8 combines with J gene TRBJ1-1, with D possibly matching TRBD1 (5 bases). The CDR3 contains 14 residues. The V end lost 0 bases, the J end lost 8 bases, and 13 bases lay between the germline ends. Germline V gene sequence: CDR1 SGHVS, CDR2 FQNEAQ. CDR3 DNA sequence: TGTGCCAGCAGCTTAGCTCCGGGGACTCGAGAAGCTTTCTTT. This codes for CASSLAPGTREAFF.

CDR3 DNA: TGTGCCACCGGGAGCACTACGACCGGGGAGCTGTTTTTT. Its translation is CATGSTTTGELFF. The chain employs TRBV7-9 and TRBJ2-2; tentative D call: TRBD2 (6 bases). With 10 bases removed from V and 5 bases from J, the gap between germline ends came to 14 bases. The CDR3 spans 13 residues. Germline V lookup: CDR1 SEHNR, CDR2 FQNEAQ (reference sequence).

This clonotype has only a few counts. The J gene is TRBJ2-1, the V gene TRBV9; TRBD2 might be the D (5 bases). The CDR3 is 15 amino acids. The germline V and J ends were trimmed by 4 bases and 3 bases, with 14 bases remaining between them. Germline V CDR1 and CDR2: SGDLS, YYNGEE. The CDR3 DNA follows: TGTGCCAGCAGCTCCGGCGCCGGGGTCTACAATGAGCAGTTCTTC. Translating it yields CASSSGAGVYNEQFF.

V usage is TRBV7-2 and J usage is TRBJ2-3; D may match TRBD1 or TRBD2 (5 bases each). V lost 5 bases and J lost 4, with 16 bases in between. This CDR3 has 15 amino acids. Per germline, CDR1 SGHTA and CDR2 FQGNSA. CDR3 region: CASSRWGMEADTQYF. CDR3 bases: TGTGCCAGCAGCCGCTGGGGGATGGAGGCAGATACGCAGTATTTT.

This clonotype was counted ten times or more. The chain joins TRBV7-2 to TRBJ2-3, with D possibly being TRBD1 (5 bases). This CDR3 comprises 13 residues. Germline V gene lookup returns CDR1 SGHTA and CDR2 FQGNSA. Trimming left V 3 bases short and J 4 bases short, with 8 bases between. CDR3 sequence reads: CASSFRAADTQYF. CDR3 bases: TGTGCCAGCAGCTTCAGGGCCGCAGATACGCAGTATTTT.

This rearrangement joins TRBV20-1 to TRBJ1-6; 7 positions match TRBD1. CDR3 length equals 13 residues. The J segment lost 14 bases and the V segment lost 6 bases, leaving 13 bases of the junction unmatched. Per the germline V gene, CDR1 is DFQATT and CDR2 is SNEGSKA (reference sequence). Written as DNA, the CDR3 is TGCAGTGCACCCGGGACAGAGCGAGCGGCCCTCCACTTT. Translation: CSAPGTERAALHF.

There are a few counts of this clonotype. V and J are TRBV7-9 and TRBJ1-2, with 8 bases that match TRBD1. CDR3 length: 13 amino acids. Per germline, CDR1 SEHNR and CDR2 FQNEAQ (reference sequence). V lost 3 bases to trimming and J lost 7 bases; unmatched junction nucleotides: 4. The CDR3 protein is CASSLTGVFGYTF. In DNA form, the CDR3 reads TGTGCCAGCAGCTTGACAGGGGTTTTTGGCTACACCTTC.

CDR3 sequence reads: CSAPRADRGESYEQYF. The CDR3 nucleotides read TGCAGTGCTCCGAGGGCGGACAGGGGAGAGTCCTACGAGCAGTACTTC. The chain employs TRBV20-1 and TRBJ2-7; 9 bases are a match to TRBD1. V lost 5 bases, J lost 1 base, and 12 bases stayed unmatched. There are 16 residues in the CDR3. Germline-derived CDR1 and CDR2 are DFQATT and SNEGSKA (reference sequence).

This chain links TRBV12-3 or TRBV12-4 with TRBJ2-2; D is uncertain. CDR3 length: 13 residues. Trimming removed 3 bases from V and 6 bases from J, with 8 bases in between. The CDR3 sequence is CASSFPGAGELFF. As DNA, the CDR3 is TGTGCCAGCAGTTTCCCTGGGGCCGGGGAGCTGTTTTTT.

The CDR3 sequence: CASSTRGPGHTQYF. The CDR3 region has the DNA TGTGCCAGCAGCACCCGGGGACCGGGACATACGCAGTATTTT. This chain joins TRBV14 and TRBJ2-3; D is possibly TRBD1 or TRBD2 (5 bases each). Germline-derived CDR1 and CDR2 are SGHDN and FVKESK. Trimming took 5 bases from V and 7 from J, leaving 16 bases between them. There are 14 residues in the CDR3.

At least ten counts were recorded for this clonotype. J is TRBJ1-1 and V is TRBV20-1; D gene unclear. The CDR3 runs to 13 residues. Trimming left V 8 bases short and J 3 bases short, with 16 bases between. CDR1 and CDR2 (germline): DFQATT, SNEGSKA (reference sequence). The CDR3 reads CSPDLVGYTEAFF. Written as DNA, the CDR3 is TGCAGTCCCGACCTTGTTGGGTACACTGAAGCTTTCTTT.

This clonotype came up many times. This sequence joins TRBV7-6 and TRBJ2-7; 7 bases line up with TRBD2. The trim removed 2 bases at V and 3 bases at J, leaving 4 bases unmatched. This CDR3 has 14 residues. Looked up from germline, CDR1 is SGHVS and CDR2 is FNYEAQ. CDR3 DNA sequence: TGTGCCAGCAGCTTATTCGGCGGGAGCTACGAGCAGTACTTC. Amino acids: CASSLFGGSYEQYF.

V is TRBV12-3 or TRBV12-4 and J is TRBJ2-3, with D uncertain. The CDR3 sequence is 15 residues long. V gave up 1 base and J gave up 2 bases, with 10 bases separating them. CDR3 DNA sequence: TGTGCCAGCAGTTTAGAGGCTCCCCCCACAGATACGCAGTATTTT. It encodes CASSLEAPPTDTQYF.

The table lists this clonotype with a few counts. The chain has TRBV7-9 and TRBJ1-6, with 7 nucleotides matching TRBD1. The CDR3 runs to 14 residues. The V segment lost 6 bases and the J segment 7 bases; nucleotides outside the gene matches: 6. The germline V gene encodes CDR1 SEHNR and CDR2 FQNEAQ (reference sequence). CDR3 nucleotide sequence: TGTGCCAGCAGACCGGGACAGTGGAATTCACCCCTCCACTTT. This codes for CASRPGQWNSPLHF.

This chain uses TRBV11-3 with TRBJ2-1; 12 bases map to TRBD2. After removal of 3 bases from V and 4 bases from J, the junction contained 13 bases not matched to a gene. CDR3 length: 19 residues. The V gene's germline CDR1 is SGHNT and CDR2 YENEEA. The chain's CDR3 is CASSFRGLAGGPRYNEQFF. CDR3 DNA: TGTGCCAGCAGCTTCCGAGGGCTAGCGGGGGGGCCAAGGTACAATGAGCAGTTCTTC.

V is TRBV10-3 and J is TRBJ2-1, with TRBD2 identical over 7 bases. Germline V gene data show CDR1 as ENHRY and CDR2 as SYGVKD. Trimming took 6 bases from V and 0 from J; bases not matched to a gene: 8. The CDR3 runs 16 residues. DNA for the CDR3: TGTGCCATCAGCGGGAGGACGGGGAGCTCCTACAATGAGCAGTTCTTC. It translates to CAISGRTGSSYNEQFF.

The V call is TRBV12-3 or TRBV12-4, the J call TRBJ2-1; 7 bases line up with TRBD2. CDR3 length: 15 residues. Trimming cost V 3 bases and J 4 bases; bases outside gene matches: 6. DNA for the CDR3: TGTGCCAGCAGTTTTAAGGCTAGCGGTTACAATGAGCAGTTCTTC. Its translation: CASSFKASGYNEQFF.

This chain links TRBV7-2 with TRBJ1-2; D uncertain. The CDR3 is 17 amino acids. With 0 bases removed from V and 0 bases from J, the gap between germline ends came to 14 bases. The germline V gene encodes CDR1 SGHTA and CDR2 FQGNSA. CDR3: CASSLATQILANYGYTF. DNA for the CDR3: TGTGCCAGCAGCTTAGCTACCCAAATCTTAGCTAACTATGGCTACACCTTC.

The V call is TRBV18, the J call TRBJ2-3; D remains ambiguous. Trimming cost V 3 bases and J 2 bases, with 18 bases left between them. This CDR3 spans 17 amino acids. The germline V gene encodes CDR1 KGHSH and CDR2 LQKENI. For the CDR3, the DNA is TGTGCCAGCTCACCGCCCCCGGGCCAGGCCCACACAGATACGCAGTATTTT. This codes for CASSPPPGQAHTDTQYF.

This clonotype was detected only a few times. The rearrangement joins TRBV29-1 to TRBJ2-1, with D perhaps being TRBD1 or TRBD2 (7 bases each). Germline V lookup: CDR1 SQVTM, CDR2 ANQGSEA. The CDR3 length is 12 residues. V lost 5 bases and J 9 bases, leaving 14 bases between the germline ends. CDR3 bases: TGCAGCGTTCAGGGGGGGGGCAGTGAGCAGTTCTTC. It codes for CSVQGGGSEQFF.

This clonotype was seen a few times. The J gene is TRBJ2-1, the V gene TRBV29-1; possible D gene TRBD1, 5 bases. This CDR3 region has 13 residues. Germline V CDR1 and CDR2: SQVTM, ANQGSEA. Trimming removed 7 bases from V and 10 bases from J, with 20 bases in between. The CDR3 DNA follows: TGCAGCGCCCGCAGTACACAGGTAACCGAGCAGTTCTTC. Amino acids: CSARSTQVTEQFF.

This clonotype was picked up a small number of times. This rearrangement joins TRBV20-1 to TRBJ2-5; 9 bases are a match to TRBD1. CDR3 length equals 14 residues. Looked up from germline, CDR1 is DFQATT and CDR2 is SNEGSKA (reference sequence). V was clipped by 6 bases and J by 2 bases; unmatched bases: 7. The CDR3 nucleotides are TGCAGTGCGACAGGGGGAGAGGTACAAGAGACCCAGTACTTC. This encodes CSATGGEVQETQYF.

There are a few counts of this clonotype. The chain has TRBV18 and TRBJ2-1; 7 nucleotides match TRBD2. Germline-derived CDR1 and CDR2 are KGHSH and LQKENI. The junction had 3 bases not matched to a gene; V was cut back by 0 bases and J by 4 bases. This CDR3 has 15 amino acids. The CDR3 reads CASSPPASGYNEQFF. The DNA of the CDR3 is TGTGCCAGCTCACCACCGGCTAGCGGATACAATGAGCAGTTCTTC.

The table lists this clonotype with a few counts. This chain joins TRBV10-3 and TRBJ2-2; the D is unclear. V was cut by 6 bases and J by 1 base, with 12 bases left in between. The CDR3 totals 15 residues. Germline V CDR1 and CDR2: ENHRY, SYGVKD. CDR3 protein: CAIRLLDKNTGELFF. The DNA of the CDR3 is TGTGCCATCAGGTTACTTGATAAGAACACCGGGGAGCTGTTTTTT.

This clonotype occurred many times. The V call is TRBV5-1, the J call TRBJ2-3; the D is unclear. The CDR3 contains 15 residues. Germline V gene data show CDR1 as SGHRS and CDR2 as YFSETQ. V dropped 2 bases and J dropped 0 bases, with 10 bases sitting between them. CDR3 in DNA: TGCGCCAGCAGCTTTCTTGCGCTAAGCACAGATACGCAGTATTTT. The encoded protein is CASSFLALSTDTQYF.

The chain recombines TRBV18 with TRBJ2-1; the D gene is possibly TRBD2 (5 bases). V gave up 6 bases and J gave up 2 bases, with 20 bases separating them. Germline CDR1 KGHSH, CDR2 LQKENI. The CDR3 sequence is 17 residues long. The CDR3 DNA reads TGTGCCAGCTCCCGAACCACATCGGGATATACCTACAATGAGCAGTTCTTC. It translates to CASSRTTSGYTYNEQFF.

This clonotype was detected many times. This rearrangement joins TRBV6-5 to TRBJ2-1; D might be TRBD2 (5 bases). The CDR3 has 15 residues. Trimming removed 0 bases from V and 5 bases from J, with 11 bases in between. Germline V lookup: CDR1 MNHEY, CDR2 SVGAGI. This chain's CDR3 is CASSYSHKADNEQFF. In nucleotides, the CDR3 is TGTGCCAGCAGTTACTCCCACAAAGCGGACAATGAGCAGTTCTTC.

In this sample, this clonotype turned up a few times. The chain joins TRBV29-1 to TRBJ2-1; D is possibly TRBD2 (5 bases). The germline gives CDR1 SQVTM, CDR2 ANQGSEA. Trimming stripped 2 bases from V and 2 bases from J, with 13 bases between. The CDR3 has 15 amino acids. The CDR3 DNA reads TGCAGCGTTGAAATCCCGGGAAGACCCTACAATGAGCAGTTCTTC. Translation gives CSVEIPGRPYNEQFF.

This clonotype was counted at least ten times. The chain employs TRBV7-2 and TRBJ1-6; 7 nucleotides match TRBD1. V shed 5 bases and J 7 bases; nucleotides not matched to a gene: 5. The V gene's germline CDR1 is SGHTA and CDR2 FQGNSA. This CDR3 has 14 residues. The CDR3 spells CASSLHRGNSPLHF. CDR3 nucleotides: TGTGCCAGCAGCCTACACAGGGGAAATTCACCCCTCCACTTT. The full variable domain, rest sourced from reference TRBV7-2 and TRBJ1-6, is GAGVSQSPSNKVTEKGKDVELRCDPISGHTALYWYRQSLGQGLEFLIYFQGNSAPDKSGLPSDRFSAERTGGSVSTLTIQRTQQEDSAVYLCASSLHRGNSPLHFGNGTRLTVT.

The V and J genes are TRBV29-1 and TRBJ2-2; weak D call: TRBD2 (6 bases). The germline gives CDR1 SQVTM, CDR2 ANQGSEA. This CDR3 has 13 amino acids. V lost 2 bases, J lost 5 bases, and 9 bases lay in between. The CDR3 DNA sequence: TGCAGCGTTGAATCCCGGGGGACCGGGGAGCTGTTTTTT. It is translated as CSVESRGTGELFF.